This T cell receptor beta chain was sequenced in a study of vaccination and CD4 T cells after COVID-19. Treatment noted: roughly 11-day PBMC culture with coronavirus spike peptide pools or control peptides (ViraFEST assay). Under the ViraFEST approach, antigen-specific T cells were expanded with peptide pools and TCRs subsequently sequenced. Following a culture period (around ten days), negative selection was used to isolate CD4+ T cells. For this clonotype: The target antigen is unknown.

The Oncomine TCR Beta short-read assay was applied to DNA of cultured CD4+ T cells. It was from cultured CD4+ T cells that genomic DNA was extracted. TCRdb independently ran MiXCR on the PCR reads; one entry per CDR3 protein. Found here are about 15,000 distinct CDR3 sequences, about 59% of them singletons; the top ten hold about a fifth. Germline V CDR1 and CDR2: SGHNT, YYREEE (reference sequence). Trimming stripped 4 bases from V and 0 bases from J, with 10 bases between. There are 15 residues in the CDR3. This chain uses TRBV5-4 with TRBJ2-2; a possible D gene is TRBD2 (6 bases). Sequencing was performed on CD4+ T cells from blood, cultured in vitro, taken before SARS-CoV-2 vaccination. The origin of this receptor is a human donor who had recovered from COVID-19. The CDR3 DNA sequence: TGTGCCAGCAGCGAGGGACTGTCGAACACCGGGGAGCTGTTTTTT. Its protein is CASSEGLSNTGELFF.